This T cell receptor (beta chain) was recovered during a study of cytomegalovirus exposure and HLA in healthy donors. It was with 60 Vbeta and 13 Jbeta primers that the PCR ran. TCRdb's table, derived via immunoSEQ multiplex PCR, lists solely in-frame clones and lacks some. The repertoire holds approximately 180,000 clones, with about three quarters as singletons. This clone was observed a single time. V dropped 2 bases and J dropped 1; count of bases not matched to a gene: 1. This CDR3 region has 15 residues. The germline gives CDR1 SGHNT, CDR2 YYREEE (reference sequence). The TCR was taken from an older woman in good health and CMV-seropositive. Sequences were obtained from PBMCs. The chain is built from TRBV5-4 and TRBJ2-3, with 10 nucleotides matching TRBD2. The CDR3 loop reads CASSLGTSGTDTQYF. The CDR3 DNA is TGTGCCAGCAGCTTAGGGACTAGCGGCACAGATACGCAGTATTTT.